These 5 T cell receptor beta chains originate from one sample sequenced in a study of CXCR3-negative and CXCR3-positive naive CD8 T cells. UMI-labeled TRB cDNA libraries were prepared by 5' RACE. TCRdb reprocessed the 5' RACE reads, with one entry per CDR3 protein and no DNA. The table counts about 40,000 distinct CDR3 sequences; 9.5% to 12% lies in the top ten. The source material was memory CD8+ T cells from blood. The receptors originated from a human donor in good health. Some clones in this sample may be carry-over from other donors' samples.

The chain links TRBV28 to TRBJ2-3; checking the TCRdb D call of TRBD2 is not possible without DNA. Germline V gene data show CDR1 as MDHEN and CDR2 as SYDVKM. The CDR3 runs 15 residues. The chain's CDR3 is CASSESGGITDTQYF. Supplemented by reference TRBV28 and TRBJ2-3, the full variable domain reads DVKVTQSSRYLVKRTGEKVFLECVQDMDHENMFWYRQDPGLGLRLIYFSYDVKMKEKGDIPEGYSVSREKKERFSLILESASTNQTSMYLCASSESGGITDTQYFGPGTRLTVL.

This chain uses TRBV7-9 with TRBJ2-1; TCRdb designates TRBD2, a call that cannot be tested without DNA. Germline V gives CDR1 SEHNR, CDR2 FQNEAQ (reference sequence). The CDR3 totals 16 residues. The CDR3 is CASSPPVSGGPGEQFF.

V usage is TRBV27 and J usage is TRBJ2-1. Germline V gene data show CDR1 as MNHEY and CDR2 as SMNVEV (reference sequence). The CDR3 runs 14 residues. CDR3 sequence reads: CASSWSDSYNEQFF.

The chain uses TRBV12-3 or TRBV12-4 and TRBJ2-2; as DNA is missing, the TRBD1 call by TCRdb cannot be tested. The CDR3 is made up of 14 amino acids. This chain's CDR3 is CASCEGDQGGELFF.

V gene TRBV4-2 combines with J gene TRBJ1-2; TCRdb gives TRBD1 as the D gene, but with no DNA this cannot be confirmed. Germline V gene data show CDR1 as LGHNA and CDR2 as YNFKEQ. The length of the CDR3 is 16 residues. The CDR3 sequence: CASSPDRGLANYGYTF.